This T cell receptor beta chain was profiled in a study of beta chain features in type 1 diabetes. The study, taken as a whole, reports: Shorter TCRB CDR3s, moderately but significantly so, were found in Type 1 diabetes patients in all four CD4+ subsets. In comparison with healthy donors, patients had naive, central memory and Treg TCRB repertoires that appeared more similar. Whether HLA type influences TCRB rearrangement remained unresolved here.

Expressed TCRB transcripts got sequenced, as all isolated RNA was reverse transcribed. Naive, central memory and regulatory T cell samples averaged around 4 million immunoSEQ reads each. The data were produced by immunoSEQ multiplex PCR, yet TCRdb's version contains in-frame clones alone and is incomplete. The table includes a few hundred thousand clones, roughly 13% detected once. To note about this clone: Its antigen remains unknown.

The V gene lost 5 bases and the J gene lost 2 bases, with 9 bases spanning the gap. CDR3 length equals 13 residues. Germline CDR1 reads SNHLY; CDR2 reads FYNNEI. The collection from each donor was one heparinised blood draw averaging about 116 mL. The receptor was derived from a young woman with type 1 diabetes. The rearrangement links TRBV2 to TRBJ1-1; possibly TRBD1 for D (5 bases). The sequencing sample was made of naive CD4+ T cells from blood. In nucleotides, the CDR3 is TGTGCCAGCAGTTCCGACAGTAACACTGAAGCTTTCTTT. Translation gives CASSSDSNTEAFF.